This TCR beta chain was recovered during a study of blood T cell repertoires in COVID-19. Across the whole study: COVID-19 samples collected from the United States, Italy and Spain covered acute and convalescent phases. PBMCs, B-cell-depleted T cells, or T cells provided the cDNA or gDNA that made up the material.

The CDR3 covers 14 residues. The germline gives CDR1 SGHDT, CDR2 YYEEEE. V was pared by 4 bases and J by 1 base, with 3 bases of the junction left unmatched. Original methodology: Nucleated cell counts were estimated from reference gene primer amplification. Data came from immunoSEQ multiplex PCR; TCRdb stores just in-frame clones and leaves some out. That table is the source of V, J and clone size, and D and trimming were worked out from the DNA. The table has more than 95,000 clones, approximately 87% seen once. This clonotype was sampled from a young man with acute or convalescent COVID-19. V and J are TRBV5-6 and TRBJ2-5, with 8 bases aligning to TRBD1. Sequences were obtained from peripheral blood. Here the CDR3 DNA reads TGTGCCAGCAGCCGGACAGGGACCCAAGAGACCCAGTACTTC. Translation gives CASSRTGTQETQYF.